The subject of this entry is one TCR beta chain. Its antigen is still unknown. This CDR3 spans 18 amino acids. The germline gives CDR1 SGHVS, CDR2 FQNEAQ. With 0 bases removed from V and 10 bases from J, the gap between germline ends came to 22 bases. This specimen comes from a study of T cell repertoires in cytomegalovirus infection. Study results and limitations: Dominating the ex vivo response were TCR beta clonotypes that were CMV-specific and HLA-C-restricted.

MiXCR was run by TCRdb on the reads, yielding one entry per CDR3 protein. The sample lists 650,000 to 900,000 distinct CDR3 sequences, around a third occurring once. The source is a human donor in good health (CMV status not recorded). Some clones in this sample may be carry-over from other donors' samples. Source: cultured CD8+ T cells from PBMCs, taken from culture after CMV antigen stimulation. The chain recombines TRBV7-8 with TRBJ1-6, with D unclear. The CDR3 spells CASSLAWKPSRVGSPLHF. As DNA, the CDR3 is TGTGCCAGCAGCTTAGCGTGGAAACCCTCCCGGGTGGGGTCACCCCTCCACTTT.